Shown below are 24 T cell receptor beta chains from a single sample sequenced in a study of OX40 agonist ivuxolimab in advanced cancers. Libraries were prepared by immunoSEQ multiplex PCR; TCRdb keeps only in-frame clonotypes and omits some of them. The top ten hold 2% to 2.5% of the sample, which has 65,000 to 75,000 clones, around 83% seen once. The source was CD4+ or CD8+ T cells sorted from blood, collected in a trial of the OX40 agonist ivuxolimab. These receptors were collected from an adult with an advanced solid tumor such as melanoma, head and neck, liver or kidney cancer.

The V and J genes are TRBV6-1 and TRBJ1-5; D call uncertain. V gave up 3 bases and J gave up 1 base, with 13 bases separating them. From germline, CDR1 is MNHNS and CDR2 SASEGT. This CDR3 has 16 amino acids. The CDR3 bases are TGTGCCAGCAGTGACCTGTTTTCGGGGAGCAATCAGCCCCAGCATTTT. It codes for CASSDLFSGSNQPQHF.

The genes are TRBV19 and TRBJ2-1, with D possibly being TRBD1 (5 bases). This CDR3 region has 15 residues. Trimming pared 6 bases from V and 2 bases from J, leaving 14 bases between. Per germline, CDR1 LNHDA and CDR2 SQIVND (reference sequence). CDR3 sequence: CASSRQNSPYNEQFF. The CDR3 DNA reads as TGTGCCAGTAGCCGACAGAATTCCCCCTACAATGAGCAGTTCTTC.

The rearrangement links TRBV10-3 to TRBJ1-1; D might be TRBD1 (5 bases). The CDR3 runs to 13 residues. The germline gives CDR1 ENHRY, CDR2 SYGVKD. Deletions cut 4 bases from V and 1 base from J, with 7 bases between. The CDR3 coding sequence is TGTGCCATCAGTGGCGGACAGAACACTGAAGCTTTCTTT. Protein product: CAISGGQNTEAFF.

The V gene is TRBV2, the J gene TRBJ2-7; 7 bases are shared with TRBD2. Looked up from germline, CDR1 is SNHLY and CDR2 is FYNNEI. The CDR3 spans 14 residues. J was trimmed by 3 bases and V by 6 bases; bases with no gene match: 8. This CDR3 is CASRSSGVDYEQYF. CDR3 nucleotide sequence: TGTGCCAGCAGGTCAAGCGGGGTTGACTACGAGCAGTACTTC.

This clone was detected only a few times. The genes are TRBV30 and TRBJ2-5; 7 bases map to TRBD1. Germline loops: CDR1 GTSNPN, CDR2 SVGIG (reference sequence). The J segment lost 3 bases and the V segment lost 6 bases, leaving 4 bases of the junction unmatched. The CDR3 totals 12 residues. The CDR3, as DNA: TGTGCCTGCCGTACAGGGGAAGAGACCCAGTACTTC. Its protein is CACRTGEETQYF.

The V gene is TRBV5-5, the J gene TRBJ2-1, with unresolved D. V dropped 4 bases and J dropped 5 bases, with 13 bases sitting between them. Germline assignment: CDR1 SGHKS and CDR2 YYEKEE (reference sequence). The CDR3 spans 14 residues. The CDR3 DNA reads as TGTGCCAGCAGCGCGGCGCCAACGAACAATGAGCAGTTCTTC. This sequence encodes CASSAAPTNNEQFF.

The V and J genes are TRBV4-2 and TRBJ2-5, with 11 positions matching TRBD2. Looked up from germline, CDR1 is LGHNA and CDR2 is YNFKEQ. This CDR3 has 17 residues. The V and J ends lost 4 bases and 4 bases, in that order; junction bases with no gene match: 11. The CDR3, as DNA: TGTGCCAGCAGCCCCCGGGTAGCGGGGGGGCCTGGAGAGACCCAGTACTTC. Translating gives CASSPRVAGGPGETQYF.

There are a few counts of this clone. In nucleotides, the CDR3 is TGTGCCAGCAGTTTATCGCAGGGCGTTAATGAAAAACTGTTTTTT. Protein product: CASSLSQGVNEKLFF. The gene calls are TRBV28 and TRBJ1-4; D perhaps matches TRBD1 (5 bases). CDR3 length equals 15 residues. In germline, CDR1 is MDHEN, CDR2 SYDVKM. Trimming removed 1 base from V and 4 bases from J, with 10 bases in between.

CDR3 region: CASSYPTGTGYTF. The CDR3 DNA reads TGTGCCAGCAGTTACCCGACAGGGACTGGCTACACCTTC. V is TRBV6-6 and J is TRBJ1-2; 7 nucleotides align to TRBD1. V was pared by 2 bases and J by 7 bases, with 4 bases of the junction left unmatched. CDR1 and CDR2 from the germline V gene are MNHNY and SVGAGI (reference sequence). There are 13 residues in the CDR3.

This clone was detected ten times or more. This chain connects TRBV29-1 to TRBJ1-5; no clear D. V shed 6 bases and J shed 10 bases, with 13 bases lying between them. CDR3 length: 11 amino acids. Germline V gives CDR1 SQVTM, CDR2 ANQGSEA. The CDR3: CSVGGEGPQHF. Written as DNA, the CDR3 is TGCAGCGTCGGAGGCGAGGGTCCCCAGCATTTT.

CDR3 residues: CASSLMSAGAGNTIYF. In DNA form, the CDR3 reads TGTGCCAGCAGCTTAATGTCGGCAGGGGCCGGAAACACCATATATTTT. The chain carries TRBV7-3 and TRBJ1-3, with D possibly TRBD1 on 6 matching bases. Germline V gene data show CDR1 as SGHTA and CDR2 as FQGTGA. This CDR3 is built from 16 residues. Trimming shortened V by 1 base and J by 4 bases, and 14 bases separated the two germline ends.

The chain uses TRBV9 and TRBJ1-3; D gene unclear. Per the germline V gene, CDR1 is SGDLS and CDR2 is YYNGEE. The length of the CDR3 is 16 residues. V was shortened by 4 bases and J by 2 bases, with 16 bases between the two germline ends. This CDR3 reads CASSSSLGIAGNTIYF. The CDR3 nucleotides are TGTGCCAGCAGCTCCTCTTTGGGAATTGCTGGAAACACCATATATTTT. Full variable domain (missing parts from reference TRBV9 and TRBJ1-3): DSGVTQTPKHLITATGQRVTLRCSPRSGDLSVYWYQQSLDQGLQFLIQYYNGEERAKGNILERFSAQQFPDLHSELNLSSLELGDSALYFCASSSSLGIAGNTIYFGEGSWLTVV.

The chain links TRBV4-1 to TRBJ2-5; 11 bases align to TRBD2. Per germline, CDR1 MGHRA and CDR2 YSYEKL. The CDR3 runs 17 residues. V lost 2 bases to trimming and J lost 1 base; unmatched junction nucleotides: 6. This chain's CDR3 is CASSQQVLAGAQETQYF. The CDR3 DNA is TGCGCCAGCAGCCAACAGGTACTAGCGGGAGCCCAAGAGACCCAGTACTTC.

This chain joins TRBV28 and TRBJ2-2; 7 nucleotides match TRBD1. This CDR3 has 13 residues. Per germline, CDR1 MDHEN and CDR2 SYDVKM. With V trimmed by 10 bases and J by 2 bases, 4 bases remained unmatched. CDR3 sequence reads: CATGTENTGELFF. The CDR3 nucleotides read TGTGCCACCGGGACAGAAAACACCGGGGAGCTGTTTTTT. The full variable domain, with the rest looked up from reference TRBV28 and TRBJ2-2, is DVKVTQSSRYLVKRTGEKVFLECVQDMDHENMFWYRQDPGLGLRLIYFSYDVKMKEKGDIPEGYSVSREKKERFSLILESASTNQTSMYLCATGTENTGELFFGEGSRLTVL.

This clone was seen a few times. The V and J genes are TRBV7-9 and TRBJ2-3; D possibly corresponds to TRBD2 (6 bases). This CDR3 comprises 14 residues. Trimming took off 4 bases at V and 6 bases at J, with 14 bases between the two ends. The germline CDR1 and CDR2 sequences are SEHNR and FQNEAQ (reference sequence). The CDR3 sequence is CASSYAGPRDTQYF. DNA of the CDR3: TGTGCCAGCAGCTACGCGGGGCCACGGGATACGCAGTATTTT.

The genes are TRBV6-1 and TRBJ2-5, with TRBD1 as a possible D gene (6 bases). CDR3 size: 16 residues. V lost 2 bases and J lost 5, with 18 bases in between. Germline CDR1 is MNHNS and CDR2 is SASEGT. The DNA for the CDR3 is TGTGCCAGCAGTGAATTCGTTGGGGGCGCTTCGGAGACCCAGTACTTC. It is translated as CASSEFVGGASETQYF.

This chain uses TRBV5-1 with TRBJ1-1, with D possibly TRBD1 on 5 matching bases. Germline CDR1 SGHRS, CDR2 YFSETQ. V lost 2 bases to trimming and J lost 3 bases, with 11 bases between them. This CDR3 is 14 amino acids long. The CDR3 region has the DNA TGCGCCAGCAGCTTTCAGGGTTTGGACACTGAAGCTTTCTTT. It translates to CASSFQGLDTEAFF.

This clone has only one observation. CDR3 nucleotide sequence: TGTGCCAGCAGCGTGACAGGGGCCACCGGGGAGCTGTTTTTT. Amino acid sequence: CASSVTGATGELFF. V gene TRBV7-3 combines with J gene TRBJ2-2; TRBD1 matches 8 bases. V gave up 5 bases and J gave up 4 bases; unmatched junction bases: 3. Germline CDR1 and CDR2: SGHTA and FQGTGA. The CDR3 has 14 residues.

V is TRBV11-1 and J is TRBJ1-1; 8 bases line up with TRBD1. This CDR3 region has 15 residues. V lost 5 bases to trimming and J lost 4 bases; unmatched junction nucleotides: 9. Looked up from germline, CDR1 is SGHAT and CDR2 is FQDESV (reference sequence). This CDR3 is CASSGTGGPSTEAFF. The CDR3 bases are TGTGCCAGCAGCGGGACAGGTGGGCCGAGCACTGAAGCTTTCTTT.

The CDR3 loop is CACNPSGSTDTQYF. For the CDR3, the DNA is TGTGCCTGCAACCCTAGCGGGAGCACAGATACGCAGTATTTT. V gene TRBV7-9 combines with J gene TRBJ2-3; the match to TRBD2 covers 8 bases. Germline V gives CDR1 SEHNR, CDR2 FQNEAQ (reference sequence). V lost 11 bases to trimming and J lost 0 bases; unmatched junction nucleotides: 7. The CDR3 extends over 14 amino acids.

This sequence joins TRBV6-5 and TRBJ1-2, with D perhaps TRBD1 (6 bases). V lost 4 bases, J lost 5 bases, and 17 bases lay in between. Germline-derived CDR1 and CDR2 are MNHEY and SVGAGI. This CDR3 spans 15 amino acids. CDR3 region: CASSSTIRDIYGYTF. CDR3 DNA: TGTGCCAGCAGTTCCACAATCCGGGACATATATGGCTACACCTTC.

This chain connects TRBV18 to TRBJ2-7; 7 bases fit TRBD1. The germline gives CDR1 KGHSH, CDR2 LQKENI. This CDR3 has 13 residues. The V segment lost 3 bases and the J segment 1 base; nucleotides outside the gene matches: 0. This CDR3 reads CASSPGQSYEQYF. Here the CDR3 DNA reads TGTGCCAGCTCACCGGGACAGTCCTACGAGCAGTACTTC.

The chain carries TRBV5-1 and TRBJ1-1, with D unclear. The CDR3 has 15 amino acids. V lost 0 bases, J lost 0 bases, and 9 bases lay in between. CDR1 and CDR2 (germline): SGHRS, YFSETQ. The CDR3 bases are TGCGCCAGCAGCTTGGCCGCGACACTGAACACTGAAGCTTTCTTT. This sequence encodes CASSLAATLNTEAFF.

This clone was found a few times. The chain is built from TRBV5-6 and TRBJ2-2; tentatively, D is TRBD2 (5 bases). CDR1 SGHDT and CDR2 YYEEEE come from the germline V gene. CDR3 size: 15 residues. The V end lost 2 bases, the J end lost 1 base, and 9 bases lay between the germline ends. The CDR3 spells CASSFEGLNTGELFF. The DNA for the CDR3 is TGTGCCAGCAGCTTTGAGGGCTTGAACACCGGGGAGCTGTTTTTT.